Included here is one T cell receptor beta chain sequence, with context. This entry comes from a study of T cells expressing NK-cell markers. This CDR3 is 18 amino acids long. Germline CDR1 and CDR2: LGHNA and YSLEER. For each CDR3 protein, TCRdb gives one entry from its re-call of the 5' RACE reads, without DNA. Seen in this sample are over 100,000 distinct CDR3 sequences; the ten most common clones hold approximately 17%. The chain carries TRBV4-3 and TRBJ2-5; TCRdb indicates TRBD2, and absent DNA this call remains unverified. Sequencing was performed on blood T cells: a sorted CD56 or NKG2C T cell subset, CD4+ or CD8+ T cells, or bulk PBMC T cells (not recorded which). The origin of this receptor is a woman between 18 and 69 years old in good health. CDR3 region: CASSQFLEREAVQETQYF.